The sequence of this TCR beta chain was determined in a study of beta chain features in type 1 diabetes. With V trimmed by 3 bases and J by 4 bases, 5 bases remained unmatched. This CDR3 has 14 amino acids. Germline values: CDR1 SEHNR, CDR2 FQNEAQ (reference sequence). A few counts support this clone. The entirety of the isolated RNA underwent reverse transcription, so expressed TCRB transcripts were sequenced. The average read count of naive, central memory and regulatory T cell samples was approximately 3.5 million. Generated by immunoSEQ multiplex PCR, the TCRdb table keeps only in-frame clones and is missing some. The table has 200,000 to 300,000 clones, less than 35% seen once.

The TCR sequence derives from a man in his thirties or forties in good health. The sample taken for sequencing was central memory CD4+ T cells from blood. The J gene is TRBJ2-7, the V gene TRBV7-9; the match to TRBD2 covers 8 bases. This CDR3 is CASSFSGGRYEQYF. The DNA for the CDR3 is TGTGCCAGCAGCTTCTCCGGCGGGAGGTACGAGCAGTACTTC.